These T cell receptor beta chains were read from a single sample in a study of CD8+ T cells in alopecia areata. Clones were read by immunoSEQ multiplex PCR, and TCRdb kept only the in-frame ones, dropping some. Among 150,000 to 200,000 clones, roughly three fifths were seen once, and the ten largest hold 1.3%. The specimen comprised CD4+ T cells sorted from blood, sampled around week 50, from a patient treated with tofacitinib. The source is a human donor with alopecia areata. Both conserved end residues are part of each CDR3. A D gene is named only where the DNA matches it firmly. Clone size is not always given. Where it is, it says once, few, many or a class for expanded clones.

d_call	j_call	clone_size	v_call	cdr3_nt	cdr3_aa
TRBD2	TRBJ2-3	many	TRBV10-3	TGTGCCATCACGGCTAGCGGGGGAGATACGCAGTATTTT	CAITASGGDTQYF
NA	TRBJ1-2	NA	TRBV5-6	TGTGCCAGCAGCGCTCAGAAGTTTAACTATGGCTACACCTTC	CASSAQKFNYGYTF
NA	TRBJ2-1	NA	TRBV30	TGTGCCCGAGGTCCCCTAGCGCGGGGCAATGAGCAGTTCTTC	CARGPLARGNEQFF
NA	TRBJ1-1	few	TRBV29-1	TGCAGCGTTGGGGAATCCCGCATGAACACTGAAGCTTTCTTT	CSVGESRMNTEAFF
NA	TRBJ2-7	NA	TRBV27	TGTGCCAGCAGGCCGTACAGGGTCGACGAGCAGTACTTC	CASRPYRVDEQYF
TRBD1	TRBJ1-6	NA	TRBV30	TGTGCCTGGGACAGGGGCGATTCACCCCTCCACTTT	CAWDRGDSPLHF
TRBD1	TRBJ2-7	NA	TRBV4-3	TGCGCCAGCAGCCAACAGGACAGGAGCTACGAGCAGTACTTC	CASSQQDRSYEQYF
NA	TRBJ2-2	few	TRBV21-1	TGTGCCAGCAGCAAACTGGACAGGATGGTTGACACCGGGGAGCTGTTTTTT	CASSKLDRMVDTGELFF
TRBD1	TRBJ1-4	NA	TRBV2	TGTGCCAGCAGTGAAGCAGGGGGCGCGGGTGAAAAACTGTTTTTT	CASSEAGGAGEKLFF
NA	TRBJ1-2	NA	TRBV20-1	TGCCTTTGGGCCCATAACTATGGCTACACCTTC	CLWAHNYGYTF
NA	TRBJ1-6	few	TRBV4-3	TGCGCCAGCAGCCAAACAGGAAATTCACCCCTCCACTTT	CASSQTGNSPLHF
NA	TRBJ2-3	NA	TRBV19	TGTGCCAGTAGTATAGGACAGCGCACAGATACGCAGTATTTT	CASSIGQRTDTQYF
TRBD2	TRBJ2-3	few	TRBV29-1	TGCAGCGTTGAAGCTCGGCTAGCGGGGGGGAACACAGATACGCAGTATTTT	CSVEARLAGGNTDTQYF
NA	TRBJ1-2	NA	TRBV30	TGTGCCTGGAGTGAGGCGCGGGCCTATGGCTACACCTTC	CAWSEARAYGYTF
NA	TRBJ2-7	NA	TRBV6-1	TGTGCCAGCTTAGTGGGGAACTCCTACGAGCAGTACTTC	CASLVGNSYEQYF
TRBD2	TRBJ2-5	NA	TRBV15	TGTGCCACCAGCAGAGATCGACTAGCAGGAGAGACCCAGTACTTC	CATSRDRLAGETQYF
NA	TRBJ1-5	NA	TRBV30	TGTGCCTGGAGTGTAAGTAGCAATCAGCCCCAGCATTTT	CAWSVSSNQPQHF
TRBD1	TRBJ1-2	NA	TRBV6-5	TGTGCCAGCAGTCTGGACAGGGTGGATGGCTACACCTTC	CASSLDRVDGYTF
NA	TRBJ2-7	NA	TRBV5-1	TGCGCCAGCAGCTTGGGGACGGGGGTCTACGAGCAGTACTTC	CASSLGTGVYEQYF
NA	TRBJ2-4	NA	TRBV20-1	TGCAGTGCTCCACAAGCGAACATTCAGTACTTC	CSAPQANIQYF
TRBD1	TRBJ1-5	NA	TRBV15	TGTGCCACCAGCACGACAGGGCTGAGCAATCAGCCCCAGCATTTT	CATSTTGLSNQPQHF
NA	TRBJ2-7	NA	TRBV7-2	TGTGCCAGCAGCCGGACTGGCTCCTACGAGCAGTACTTC	CASSRTGSYEQYF
TRBD2	TRBJ2-5	NA	TRBV15	TGTGCCACCAGCAGAGATCCCCGCAGGGAGGGGACCCAGTACTTC	CATSRDPRREGTQYF
NA	TRBJ2-1	few	TRBV6-1	TGTGCCAGCAGTGAAAGCAGGAATGAGCAGTTCTTC	CASSESRNEQFF
NA	TRBJ2-3	NA	TRBV4-2	TGTGCCAGCAGCGAACAGTCTTCTAGCACAGATACGCAGTATTTT	CASSEQSSSTDTQYF
NA	TRBJ2-3	NA	TRBV14	TGTGCCAGCAGTTATCCTGTCGGGACGCAGTATTTT	CASSYPVGTQYF
TRBD1	TRBJ1-5	NA	TRBV5-6	TGTGCCAGCAGCGCACAGGGGGTTCAGCCCCAGCATTTT	CASSAQGVQPQHF
NA	TRBJ2-1	NA	TRBV29-1	TGCAGCGTTGGGGGTCGGTTAAATGAGCAGTTCTTC	CSVGGRLNEQFF
NA	TRBJ1-1	NA	TRBV2	TGTGCCAGCAGTGGCCTCCTGAGGAACACTGAAGCTTTCTTT	CASSGLLRNTEAFF
TRBD1	TRBJ1-6	NA	TRBV7-2	TGTGCCAGCAGCCAGCGGGACAGCAATAATTCACCCCTCCACTTT	CASSQRDSNNSPLHF
NA	TRBJ2-3	NA	TRBV9	TGTGCCAGCAGCGTAGCTCAAGGAATCCACACAGATACGCAGTATTTT	CASSVAQGIHTDTQYF
NA	TRBJ2-7	NA	TRBV30	TGTGCCTGGGCCCGGGGGTCACACGACCGGGACGAGCAGTACTTC	CAWARGSHDRDEQYF
NA	TRBJ1-5	once	TRBV2	TGTGCCAGCAGTGACGTCTTGTCAGGCAATCAGCCCCAGCATTTT	CASSDVLSGNQPQHF
NA	TRBJ1-2	NA	TRBV5-1	TGCGCCAGCAGAAACGATCCGACAGGAGACTACACCTTC	CASRNDPTGDYTF
NA	TRBJ1-6	NA	TRBV6-5	TGTGCCAGCAGTACGGGGGGGCCCAATTCACCCCTCCACTTT	CASSTGGPNSPLHF
TRBD1	TRBJ1-2	once	TRBV27	TGTGCCAGCAGTTCAACGACAGGGGGCAGTGGCTACACCTTC	CASSSTTGGSGYTF
NA	TRBJ2-6	NA	TRBV18	TGTGCCAGCTCGCGGAGCAACTCTGGGGCCAACGTCCTGACTTTC	CASSRSNSGANVLTF
TRBD1	TRBJ2-4	NA	TRBV18	TGTGCCAGCTCACCCGGGACAGGGGAGAACATTCAGTACTTC	CASSPGTGENIQYF
NA	TRBJ1-4	medium-sized	TRBV7-8	TGTGCCAGCAGCTTAGGGGGGCGGAGAGAAAAACTGTTTTTT	CASSLGGRREKLFF
NA	TRBJ2-2	NA	TRBV30	TGTGCCTGGAGTGTATCGGGGAACACCGGGGAGCTGTTTTTT	CAWSVSGNTGELFF
NA	TRBJ2-7	NA	TRBV4-1	TGCGCCAGCAGCTCGTATCTAGGGGCTCCCTACGAGCAGTACTTC	CASSSYLGAPYEQYF
NA	TRBJ2-3	NA	TRBV29-1	TGCAGCGTTGGTTTTGGCTCGAACACAGATACGCAGTATTTT	CSVGFGSNTDTQYF
NA	TRBJ2-6	few	TRBV7-2	TGTGCCAGCAGCTCGTTAACAGGGCTCTCTGGGGCCAACGTCCTGACTTTC	CASSSLTGLSGANVLTF
NA	TRBJ2-7	NA	TRBV29-1	TGCAGCGTTGAAGTACCGGACAGTATCGACGAGCAGTACTTC	CSVEVPDSIDEQYF
NA	TRBJ1-4	NA	TRBV29-1	TGCAGCGTTGGGACTATCGGAGAAAAACTGTTTTTT	CSVGTIGEKLFF
NA	TRBJ1-1	few	TRBV4-3	TGCGCCAGCAAGTGGCCGAACACTGAAGCTTTCTTT	CASKWPNTEAFF
NA	TRBJ2-6	NA	TRBV29-1	TGCAGCGTGATGAACTCAACGGGCCGAGGCCAAAGCTCTGGGGCCAACGTCCTGACTTTC	CSVMNSTGRGQSSGANVLTF
NA	TRBJ1-4	NA	TRBV2	TGTGCCAGCATCCGACGGTCAAATGAAAAACTGTTTTTT	CASIRRSNEKLFF
TRBD2	TRBJ2-7	NA	TRBV30	TGTGCCTGGAGTGTAGGACTAGCGGGGGCCCACGAGCAGTACTTC	CAWSVGLAGAHEQYF
TRBD1	TRBJ2-5	NA	TRBV7-3	TGTGCCAGCAGCCTGGGGACAGGGAGGGAGACCCAGTACTTC	CASSLGTGRETQYF